These T cell receptor beta chains were read from a single sample in a study of shared T cell receptors in the human thymus. Sequencing was performed with immunoSEQ multiplex PCR; in TCRdb, only in-frame clones are kept and a portion is missing. The sample lists about 380,000 clones; 95% were seen once. The sample taken for sequencing was thymocytes. The receptors were gathered from a human donor. Both conserved end residues are part of each CDR3. The D gene is left open where the match is weak. Expanded clones are given a class, and other clones once, few, many or no size at all.

size: NA; J: TRBJ1-1; V: TRBV11-2; D: TRBD1; CDR3: CASSFLPGQANTEAFF
size: NA; J: TRBJ2-2; V: TRBV19; D: TRBD2; CDR3: CASSPLWGGTNTGELFF
size: NA; J: TRBJ1-1; V: TRBV4-3; D: NA; CDR3: CASSQAPGQPNTEAFF
size: NA; J: TRBJ2-1; V: TRBV27; D: NA; CDR3: CASSLNRWAYNEQFF
size: NA; J: TRBJ2-7; V: TRBV2; D: TRBD1; CDR3: CASSPRDRSYEQYF
size: NA; J: TRBJ1-5; V: TRBV27; D: NA; CDR3: CAVGRDNQPQHF
size: NA; J: TRBJ2-7; V: TRBV14; D: NA; CDR3: CASSHGYEQYF
size: once; J: TRBJ2-1; V: TRBV5-1; D: TRBD2; CDR3: CASSLVAGGSSNYNEQFF
size: NA; J: TRBJ2-5; V: TRBV7-9; D: NA; CDR3: CASSLGVAKWETQYF
size: NA; J: TRBJ1-1; V: TRBV12-5; D: TRBD1; CDR3: CASGFGTENTEAFF
size: NA; J: TRBJ2-5; V: TRBV28; D: NA; CDR3: CASSREGETQYF
size: NA; J: TRBJ1-1; V: TRBV28; D: TRBD1; CDR3: CASSFLDRGRGGTEAFF
size: NA; J: TRBJ2-7; V: TRBV5-6; D: NA; CDR3: CASSLSGREQYF
size: NA; J: TRBJ2-7; V: TRBV19; D: TRBD1; CDR3: CASTPDRGPGEQYF
size: NA; J: TRBJ2-1; V: TRBV5-6; D: TRBD2; CDR3: CASRTLRGAPDNEQFF
size: NA; J: TRBJ1-2; V: TRBV4-2; D: NA; CDR3: CASSQRTTVLGINF
size: NA; J: TRBJ2-1; V: TRBV14; D: NA; CDR3: CASSLVAPGAYNEQFF
size: NA; J: TRBJ2-5; V: TRBV7-2; D: NA; CDR3: CASSLGRQETQYF